This TCR beta chain comes out of a study of Ad26.COV2.S vaccination and SARS-CoV-2 variants. Study details: Into the muscle, Ad26.COV2.S was dosed once or twice, 56 days apart. Study conclusions and caveats: Substantial breadth was reportedly displayed by spike-specific CD8+ and CD4+ T cell responses after vaccination.

Trimming left V 7 bases short and J 5 bases short, with 14 bases between. The CDR3 runs 13 residues. The protocol was immunoSEQ multiplex PCR, while the TCRdb copy is restricted to in-frame clones and leaves out a portion. This table holds about 680,000 clones, more than 70% found once. The treatment here: around 19 received Ad26.COV2.S at low or high dose, single or two shots; several received placebo; per-sample allocation not given. Collection of the samples took place on day 63 after the first injection of vaccine or placebo. Notes on this clone: Its antigen is currently unknown.

The source is a person between 18 and 60 years old who received the Ad26.COV2.S COVID-19 vaccine or a placebo. Here the sequenced sample was peripheral blood, taken in a trial of Ad26.COV2.S vaccine versus placebo. This chain links TRBV12-3 or TRBV12-4 with TRBJ2-5; D ambiguous. CDR3 sequence (DNA): TGTGCCAGCACGGCCGACGGTCGGGAGACCCAGTACTTC. Encoded protein: CASTADGRETQYF.